This T cell receptor (beta chain) was identified in a study of T cell repertoires in cytomegalovirus infection. Overall study context: A matching HLA type, together with CMV infection, was signaled by public TCR beta signatures.

TCRdb analysed the reads with MiXCR anew, one entry per CDR3 protein. The sample carries under 850,000 distinct CDR3 sequences, around a third recorded once. Findings and caveats of the study: Adding up the frequency of public TCR beta families identified people who carried CMV plus the relevant HLA.

This clonotype was recorded at least ten times. The antigen remains undetermined. The origin of this receptor is a human donor in good health (CMV status not recorded). Some clones in this sample may be carry-over from other donors' samples. The sample here was cultured PBMCs, taken from culture after CMV antigen stimulation.

The CDR3 DNA reads TGTGCCAGCAGCTTCGGGACATCGGTTAAGTCAGGGACTACGCAGTATTTT. Amino acid sequence: CASSFGTSVKSGTTQYF. The chain recombines TRBV7-8 with TRBJ2-3, with D maybe TRBD1 (6 bases). Germline lookup yields CDR1 SGHVS and CDR2 FQNEAQ. The V end was cut by 3 bases, the J end by 8 bases, with 24 bases between. The CDR3 loop spans 17 amino acids.